What follows are 5 T cell receptor beta chains derived from one specimen sequenced in a study of T cell responses to AZD1222 COVID-19 vaccine. Clones were sequenced by immunoSEQ multiplex PCR, and TCRdb holds only the in-frame ones, with some missing. The table shows approximately 180,000 clones, with around 93% occurring only once. The material was peripheral blood, obtained 28 days after the second dose of the MenACWY control vaccine. The receptors were sampled from an adult who received the MenACWY meningococcal vaccine as a control.

The chain employs TRBV29-1 and TRBJ1-1; possible D gene TRBD1, 5 bases. The CDR3 loop spans 13 amino acids. Trimming removed 1 base at V and 5 bases at J, with 11 bases between. Germline CDR1 is SQVTM and CDR2 is ANQGSEA. The CDR3 DNA is TGCAGCGTTGAAGGGACACTGGGGACTGAAGCTTTCTTT. This translates into CSVEGTLGTEAFF.

V gene TRBV4-1 combines with J gene TRBJ1-2, with D perhaps TRBD1 (6 bases). This CDR3 has 15 residues. The V gene lost 4 bases and the J gene lost 6 bases, with 18 bases spanning the gap. Germline V CDR1 and CDR2: MGHRA, YSYEKL. Here the CDR3 DNA reads TGCGCCAGCAGCCCCGTCCGGGGGGGCGGGGATGGCTACACCTTC. This encodes CASSPVRGGGDGYTF.

The chain recombines TRBV10-1 with TRBJ2-6; D is perhaps TRBD2 (5 bases). Germline-derived CDR1 and CDR2 are WNHNN and SYGVQD (reference sequence). The CDR3 covers 14 residues. Trimming cost V 7 bases and J 3 bases, with 10 bases left between them. CDR3 protein: CASMEARGANVLTF. The CDR3 DNA reads TGCGCCAGCATGGAGGCCCGTGGGGCCAACGTCCTGACTTTC.

The chain carries TRBV20-1 and TRBJ1-2; no clear D gene. Germline V gene sequence: CDR1 DFQATT, CDR2 SNEGSKA (reference sequence). The CDR3 totals 11 residues. The CDR3 DNA follows: TGCAGGCCTTGGGCTGGGGATGGCTACACCTTC. Its protein is CRPWAGDGYTF.

The chain uses TRBV4-2 and TRBJ1-1; D call uncertain. Trimming stripped 4 bases from V and 0 bases from J, with 15 bases between. The germline gives CDR1 LGHNA, CDR2 YNFKEQ. The CDR3 runs to 16 residues. As DNA, the CDR3 is TGTGCCAGCAGCCCCCAGGTGGCAGGAATGAACACTGAAGCTTTCTTT. Residues: CASSPQVAGMNTEAFF.